The present entry profiles one TCR beta chain with its context. Its antigen is unknown. By quantitative 5'-RACE with molecular barcodes, the TCR beta libraries were made. TCRdb ran MiXCR on the 5' RACE reads and lists one entry per CDR3 protein. Of about 360,000 distinct CDR3 sequences listed, roughly 20% were seen once; the top ten hold under 15%. V lost 4 bases and J lost 5; bases outside the gene matches: 11. CDR1 and CDR2 from the germline V gene are PRHDT and FYEKMQ (reference sequence). This CDR3 spans 18 amino acids. This sample was taken from a study of CD8 T cells in ankylosing spondylitis. Notes on the study in general: Ankylosing spondylitis blood appeared to be characterized by a TCR beta motif of several highly homologous variants.

The chain carries TRBV13 and TRBJ2-2, with 12 bases identical to TRBD1. The receptor was isolated from a male donor with ankylosing spondylitis or in good health (not recorded which). Sequenced: blood, either unsorted or a sorted T cell fraction (not recorded which). CDR3 DNA: TGTGCCAGCAGCTCCGTACCGGGACAGGGGGCGTGGACCGGGGAGCTGTTTTTT. The encoded protein is CASSSVPGQGAWTGELFF.